The 28 T cell receptor beta chains listed next were all sequenced from one sample in a study of T cells in localized non-small cell lung cancer (dated by TCRdb to 2020 to 2022). Receptor libraries were prepared by the immunoSEQ multiplex PCR assay. TCRdb's version of the immuneACCESS table is confined to in-frame rearrangements and falls short of the full clone set. An unresolved V gene accounts for under half of the shortfall where checked; the remainder is of unknown origin. For this sample the table gives fewer than 90,000 clones, of which about four fifths were detected only once. Together, the top ten hold approximately 3% of the sample. The sample consisted of peripheral blood, taken before any cancer treatment. The receptors originated from a man aged 40-75 years with stage I lung adenocarcinoma.

This clone was observed once. The chain carries TRBV5-4 and TRBJ2-3, with D uncertain. Between the trimmed V and J ends, which lost 4 bases and 3 bases, there was a span of 12 bases. Germline lookup yields CDR1 SGHNT and CDR2 YYREEE (reference sequence). There are 14 residues in the CDR3. CDR3 residues: CASSNTHGTDTQYF. CDR3 in DNA: TGTGCCAGCAGCAACACCCACGGAACAGATACGCAGTATTTT.

The chain combines TRBV5-1 with TRBJ2-5; 13 nucleotides match TRBD2. Germline CDR1 SGHRS, CDR2 YFSETQ. V was pared by 7 bases and J by 4 bases, with 10 bases of the junction left unmatched. The CDR3 runs to 16 residues. The CDR3 sequence: CASQRGLAGEGETQYF. The CDR3 bases are TGCGCCAGCCAGAGAGGACTAGCGGGGGAGGGAGAGACCCAGTACTTC.

The chain couples TRBV29-1 to TRBJ2-2, with TRBD1 identical over 9 bases. Germline V gene data show CDR1 as SQVTM and CDR2 as ANQGSEA. The junction had 4 bases not matched to a gene; V was cut back by 5 bases and J by 6 bases. This CDR3 has 13 amino acids. Here the CDR3 reads CSVRDRAAGELFF. The DNA for the CDR3 is TGCAGCGTTAGGGACAGGGCTGCCGGGGAGCTGTTTTTT.

The chain is built from TRBV19 and TRBJ2-2, with unresolved D. With 4 bases removed from V and 1 base from J, the gap between germline ends came to 10 bases. The CDR3 has 15 amino acids. From germline, CDR1 is LNHDA and CDR2 SQIVND (reference sequence). The CDR3 bases are TGTGCCAGTAGTAAACGGGCCCTGAACACCGGGGAGCTGTTTTTT. Translating gives CASSKRALNTGELFF.

This chain's CDR3 is CASTSLGLTNEKLFF. For the CDR3, the DNA is TGTGCCAGCACTTCCTTGGGACTTACTAATGAAAAACTGTTTTTT. The V gene is TRBV6-1, the J gene TRBJ1-4; TRBD1 is a possible D gene (5 bases). CDR3 length equals 15 residues. Trimming cost V 7 bases and J 2 bases, with 14 bases left between them. Germline loops: CDR1 MNHNS, CDR2 SASEGT.

The rearrangement joins TRBV29-1 to TRBJ1-4; D may be TRBD1 (6 bases). The germline gives CDR1 SQVTM, CDR2 ANQGSEA. This CDR3 spans 15 amino acids. V lost 0 bases, J lost 4 bases, and 12 bases lay in between. The chain's CDR3 is CSVEDPNRDNEKLFF. In DNA, the CDR3 is TGCAGCGTTGAAGATCCGAACAGGGATAATGAAAAACTGTTTTTT.

The chain uses TRBV6-5 and TRBJ2-1; TRBD2 might be the D (6 bases). The V end was cut by 6 bases, the J end by 7 bases, with 19 bases between. The germline V gene has CDR1 MNHEY and CDR2 SVGAGI. The CDR3 consists of 15 residues. CDR3 region: CASSPRTGEKNEQFF. The CDR3, as DNA: TGTGCCAGCAGCCCGAGAACGGGAGAGAAGAATGAGCAGTTCTTC.

J is TRBJ2-1 and V is TRBV12-5; TRBD2 aligns across 11 bases. This CDR3 is built from 15 residues. Germline V CDR1 and CDR2: LGHNT, FRNRAP. Trimming at V came to 5 bases and at J to 5 bases, leaving 5 bases not matched to a gene. The CDR3 sequence is CASGPGLAAHNEQFF. In nucleotides, the CDR3 is TGTGCTAGTGGTCCGGGACTAGCGGCCCACAATGAGCAGTTCTTC.

The chain uses TRBV25-1 and TRBJ1-2, with D possibly being TRBD1 (6 bases). Germline V lookup: CDR1 MGHDK, CDR2 SYGVNS. The germline V and J ends were trimmed by 3 bases and 6 bases, with 11 bases remaining between them. This CDR3 has 13 residues. As DNA, the CDR3 is TGTGCCAGCAGTGACTGGGGGCAGGATGGCTACACCTTC. This codes for CASSDWGQDGYTF.

This chain connects TRBV6-5 to TRBJ2-7; TRBD1 might be the D (5 bases). CDR3 length equals 15 residues. CDR1 and CDR2 (germline): MNHEY, SVGAGI. V was trimmed by 6 bases and J by 0 bases, leaving 15 bases between them. CDR3 amino acids: CASSSERGSSYEQYF. DNA of the CDR3: TGTGCCAGCAGCTCCGAAAGGGGAAGCTCCTACGAGCAGTACTTC.

The V gene is TRBV19, the J gene TRBJ2-7, with D perhaps TRBD1 (6 bases). The CDR3 length is 13 residues. With 5 bases removed from V and 1 base from J, the gap between germline ends came to 9 bases. CDR1 is LNHDA and CDR2 is SQIVND in the germline V gene (reference sequence). CDR3 sequence: CASSLRGSYEQYF. DNA of the CDR3: TGTGCCAGTAGTCTCAGGGGTTCCTACGAGCAGTACTTC.

In nucleotides, the CDR3 is TGTGCCAGCAGCCGACCAGGGGGGGCAGGTGAAGCTTTCTTT. Translation: CASSRPGGAGEAFF. The chain carries TRBV7-2 and TRBJ1-1; 7 nucleotides agree with TRBD1. This CDR3 region has 14 residues. Per germline, CDR1 SGHTA and CDR2 FQGNSA. V shed 5 bases, J shed 7 bases, and the junction held 10 bases outside the gene matches. Supplemented by reference TRBV7-2 and TRBJ1-1, the full variable domain reads GAGVSQSPSNKVTEKGKDVELRCDPISGHTALYWYRQSLGQGLEFLIYFQGNSAPDKSGLPSDRFSAERTGGSVSTLTIQRTQQEDSAVYLCASSRPGGAGEAFFGQGTRLTVV.

This clone has a handful of counts. This chain connects TRBV2 to TRBJ1-2, with D perhaps TRBD1 (6 bases). Trimming took 3 bases from V and 5 from J, leaving 13 bases between them. Germline CDR1 is SNHLY and CDR2 is FYNNEI. The CDR3 length is 14 residues. The CDR3 spells CASSDRQDSYGYTF. The CDR3 region has the DNA TGTGCCAGCAGTGATAGACAGGATTCATATGGCTACACCTTC.

The chain uses TRBV9 and TRBJ1-1; weak D call: TRBD1 (5 bases). With 6 bases removed from V and 0 bases from J, the gap between germline ends came to 12 bases. Germline V gene data show CDR1 as SGDLS and CDR2 as YYNGEE. This CDR3 has 14 amino acids. The CDR3 protein is CASNGEGMNTEAFF. CDR3 DNA sequence: TGTGCCAGCAACGGAGAGGGGATGAACACTGAAGCTTTCTTT. Variable domain in full (rest from reference TRBV9 and TRBJ1-1): DSGVTQTPKHLITATGQRVTLRCSPRSGDLSVYWYQQSLDQGLQFLIQYYNGEERAKGNILERFSAQQFPDLHSELNLSSLELGDSALYFCASNGEGMNTEAFFGQGTRLTVV.

The CDR3 nucleotides are TGTGCCAGCAGTCAGGCAGGGGCGGGTGAAAAACTGTTTTTT. Translating it yields CASSQAGAGEKLFF. The chain is built from TRBV6-6 and TRBJ1-4; tentative D call: TRBD1 (6 bases). Trimming cost V 5 bases and J 7 bases, with 14 bases left between them. Germline CDR1 is MNHNY and CDR2 is SVGAGI (reference sequence). The CDR3 consists of 14 residues.

The chain couples TRBV5-1 to TRBJ2-1; 14 bases are a match to TRBD2. The germline V gene has CDR1 SGHRS and CDR2 YFSETQ. J gave up 7 bases and V 3 bases, and 3 bases lay outside the gene matches. There are 15 residues in the CDR3. This chain's CDR3 is CASSWTSGRNNEQFF. The CDR3 DNA sequence: TGCGCCAGCAGCTGGACTAGCGGGAGGAATAATGAGCAGTTCTTC.

This clone appeared once. This chain joins TRBV7-3 and TRBJ2-7; D not certain. Germline V gives CDR1 SGHTA, CDR2 FQGTGA. The germline V and J ends were trimmed by 7 bases and 0 bases, with 10 bases remaining between them. This CDR3 has 13 residues. The CDR3 is CASTSSSSYEQYF. The CDR3 nucleotides are TGTGCCAGCACCAGCTCCAGCTCCTACGAGCAGTACTTC.

V usage is TRBV30 and J usage is TRBJ2-3; D is possibly TRBD2 (5 bases). Trimming shortened V by 5 bases and J by 2 bases, and 5 bases separated the two germline ends. The germline gives CDR1 GTSNPN, CDR2 SVGIG (reference sequence). The CDR3 covers 11 residues. The CDR3 region is CAWDYTDTQYF. The CDR3 DNA reads TGTGCCTGGGACTACACAGATACGCAGTATTTT. Looking up the rest from reference TRBV30 and TRBJ2-3 gives the full variable domain: SQTIHQWPATLVQPVGSPLSLECTVEGTSNPNLYWYRQAAGRGLQLLFYSVGIGQISSEVPQNLSASRPQDRQFILSSKKLLLSDSGFYLCAWDYTDTQYFGPGTRLTVL.

V gene TRBV28 combines with J gene TRBJ2-2; 8 bases map to TRBD1. CDR3 length equals 16 residues. V lost 2 bases, J lost 6 bases, and 8 bases stayed unmatched. CDR1 MDHEN and CDR2 SYDVKM come from the germline V gene. Here the CDR3 DNA reads TGTGCCAGCAGTTTAAGGCAGGGGGCCGGTCCCGGGGAGCTGTTTTTT. As protein: CASSLRQGAGPGELFF.

This clone was seen a handful of times. The J gene is TRBJ2-3, the V gene TRBV18; D is possibly TRBD2 (7 bases). The germline V gene has CDR1 KGHSH and CDR2 LQKENI. This CDR3 region has 14 residues. V shed 3 bases and J shed 2 bases, with 9 bases lying between them. This chain's CDR3 is CASSPGGLTDTQYF. The CDR3 DNA sequence: TGTGCCAGCTCACCGGGGGGGCTCACAGATACGCAGTATTTT. The full variable domain, with the rest looked up from reference TRBV18 and TRBJ2-3, is NAGVMQNPRHLVRRRGQEARLRCSPMKGHSHVYWYRQLPEEGLKFMVYLQKENIIDESGMPKERFSAEFPKEGPSILRIQQVVRGDSAAYFCASSPGGLTDTQYFGPGTRLTVL.

The CDR3, as DNA: TGTGCCAGCCGGCCCCGGGCCCCAGATACGCAGTATTTT. It translates to CASRPRAPDTQYF. The chain has TRBV7-9 and TRBJ2-3; D is ambiguous. Germline assignment: CDR1 SEHNR and CDR2 FQNEAQ (reference sequence). The CDR3 has 13 residues. V lost 8 bases and J lost 4, with 13 bases in between.

J is TRBJ2-5 and V is TRBV5-6; D gene unclear. Trimming stripped 0 bases from V and 5 bases from J, with 8 bases between. The germline V gene has CDR1 SGHDT and CDR2 YYEEEE. CDR3 length: 13 amino acids. The CDR3 protein is CASSLAPGETQYF. The CDR3 nucleotides read TGTGCCAGCAGCTTGGCCCCTGGGGAGACCCAGTACTTC.

The V call is TRBV4-3, the J call TRBJ2-1; TRBD1 agrees at 10 bases. V shed 0 bases and J 10 bases; nucleotides not matched to a gene: 9. CDR1 and CDR2 (germline): LGHNA, YSLEER. This CDR3 spans 16 amino acids. CDR3 sequence (DNA): TGCGCCAGCAGCCAAGAGCCCTTCGACAGGGGGCGGGAGCAGTTCTTC. As protein: CASSQEPFDRGREQFF.

The genes are TRBV7-9 and TRBJ1-5, with D possibly matching TRBD1 (6 bases). Germline V gene sequence: CDR1 SEHNR, CDR2 FQNEAQ (reference sequence). The V end was cut by 7 bases, the J end by 0 bases, with 10 bases between. The CDR3 has 14 amino acids. In DNA, the CDR3 is TGTGCCAGCACTAGGGGGAATAGCAATCAGCCCCAGCATTTT. It is translated as CASTRGNSNQPQHF.

The rearrangement uses TRBV10-2 and TRBJ1-1, with TRBD1 matching 9 bases. Germline V gene sequence: CDR1 WSHSY, CDR2 SAAADI. The CDR3 extends over 14 amino acids. V shed 7 bases and J 5 bases; nucleotides not matched to a gene: 8. The CDR3 bases are TGCGCCAGCACCGTAGACAGGGGGAGGACTGAAGCTTTCTTT. Amino acid sequence: CASTVDRGRTEAFF.

The J gene is TRBJ2-7, the V gene TRBV20-1; the D is unclear. CDR1 DFQATT and CDR2 SNEGSKA come from the germline V gene (reference sequence). This CDR3 has 11 residues. Trimming removed 0 bases at V and 12 bases at J, with 12 bases between. The CDR3 region is CSARDTAIGYF. The CDR3 DNA reads as TGCAGTGCTAGAGATACAGCCATCGGGTACTTC.

J is TRBJ2-1 and V is TRBV19, with TRBD2 matching over 11 bases. CDR3 length: 15 residues. J was trimmed by 4 bases and V by 5 bases; bases with no gene match: 4. Germline V gene sequence: CDR1 LNHDA, CDR2 SQIVND (reference sequence). The CDR3 loop is CASSPTSGNYNEQFF. Here the CDR3 DNA reads TGTGCCAGTAGTCCGACTAGCGGGAATTACAATGAGCAGTTCTTC.

Only one count was recorded for this clone. The chain uses TRBV11-3 and TRBJ2-2, with a possible D match to TRBD2 (6 bases). Germline V gene sequence: CDR1 SGHNT, CDR2 YENEEA. With 5 bases removed from V and 6 bases from J, the gap between germline ends came to 16 bases. The CDR3 sequence is 15 residues long. The CDR3, as DNA: TGTGCCAGCAGCCCCCGCGGGACGACTGCCGGGGAGCTGTTTTTT. Translation gives CASSPRGTTAGELFF.